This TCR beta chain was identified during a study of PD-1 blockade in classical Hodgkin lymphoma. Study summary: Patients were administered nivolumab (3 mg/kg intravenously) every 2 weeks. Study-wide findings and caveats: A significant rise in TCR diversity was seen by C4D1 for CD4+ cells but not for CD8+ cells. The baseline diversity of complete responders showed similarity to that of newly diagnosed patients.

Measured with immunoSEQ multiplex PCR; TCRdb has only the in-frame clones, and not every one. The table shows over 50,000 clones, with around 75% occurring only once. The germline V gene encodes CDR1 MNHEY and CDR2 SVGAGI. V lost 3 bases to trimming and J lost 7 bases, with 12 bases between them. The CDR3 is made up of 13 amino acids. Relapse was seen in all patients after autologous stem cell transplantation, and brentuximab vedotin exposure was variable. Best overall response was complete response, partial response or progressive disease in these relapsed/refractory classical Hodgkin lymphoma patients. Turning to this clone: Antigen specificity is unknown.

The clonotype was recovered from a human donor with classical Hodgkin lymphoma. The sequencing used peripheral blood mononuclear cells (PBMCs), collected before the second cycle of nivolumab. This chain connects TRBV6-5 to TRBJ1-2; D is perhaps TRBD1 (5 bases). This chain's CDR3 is CASSYGTSSGYTF. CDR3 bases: TGTGCCAGCAGTTATGGGACGTCAAGTGGCTACACCTTC.